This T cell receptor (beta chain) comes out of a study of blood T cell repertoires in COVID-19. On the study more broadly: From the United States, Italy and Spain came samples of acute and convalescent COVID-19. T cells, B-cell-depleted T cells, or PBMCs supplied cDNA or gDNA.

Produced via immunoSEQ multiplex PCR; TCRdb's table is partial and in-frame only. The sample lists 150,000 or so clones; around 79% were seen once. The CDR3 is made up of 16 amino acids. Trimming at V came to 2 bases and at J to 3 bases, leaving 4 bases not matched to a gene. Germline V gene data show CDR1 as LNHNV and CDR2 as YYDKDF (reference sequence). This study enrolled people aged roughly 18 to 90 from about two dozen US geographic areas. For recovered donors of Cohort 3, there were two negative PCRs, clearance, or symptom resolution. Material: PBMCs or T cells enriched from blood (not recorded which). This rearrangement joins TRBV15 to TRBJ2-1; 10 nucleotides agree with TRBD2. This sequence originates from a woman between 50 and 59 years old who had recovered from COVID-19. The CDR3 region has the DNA TGTGCCACCAGCAGACAGCGGGAGGGGAACTACAATGAGCAGTTCTTC. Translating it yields CATSRQREGNYNEQFF.